This TCR beta chain comes out of a study of OX40 agonist ivuxolimab in advanced cancers. Whole-study context: Patients were treated with ivuxolimab, an agonistic anti-OX40 (CD134) antibody.

CDR1 and CDR2 (germline): LNHNV, YYDKDF (reference sequence). The CDR3 is made up of 17 amino acids. V was trimmed by 0 bases and J by 4 bases, leaving 18 bases between them. Profiled with immunoSEQ multiplex PCR; TCRdb holds only in-frame clones, not every one. Of some 70,000 clones in the sample, around 88% were seen once. The sequencing here drew on CD4+ or CD8+ T cells sorted from blood, taken in a trial of the OX40 agonist ivuxolimab. The chain employs TRBV15 and TRBJ2-5; TRBD2 might be the D (6 bases). This receptor was obtained from an adult with an advanced solid tumor such as melanoma, head and neck, liver or kidney cancer. The CDR3 sequence is CATSRDPQTWGGETQYF. In nucleotides, the CDR3 is TGTGCCACCAGCAGAGATCCCCAAACGTGGGGAGGAGAGACCCAGTACTTC.